The entry below gives a single T cell receptor (beta chain) sequence along with its context. Its antigen is as yet unknown. The data were produced by immunoSEQ multiplex PCR, yet TCRdb's version contains in-frame clones alone and is incomplete. The sample has some 49,000 clones, about 73% seen once; the top ten hold around 0.94%. With V trimmed by 1 base and J by 5 bases, 4 bases remained unmatched. The CDR3 length is 14 residues. The germline CDR1 and CDR2 sequences are LNHDA and SQIVND (reference sequence). This entry is derived from a study of memory CD4+ T cells and cytomegalovirus serostatus. About the research overall: This sample comes from healthy Belgian adults, roughly 9 CMV seropositive, about 25 seronegative.

Broader study findings: Of under 200 reported CMV TCRbeta sequences, roughly 70 were found in memory CD4+ repertoires.

Single viable CD3+CD4+CD8-CD45RO+ cells were sorted as the memory CD4+ T cells. Sequencing input: memory CD4+ T cells from blood. This sequence was found in an adult in good health and CMV-seronegative. V usage is TRBV19 and J usage is TRBJ2-5; TRBD2 aligns across 7 bases. CDR3 protein: CASSIGTSFETQYF. CDR3 DNA: TGTGCCAGTAGTATAGGGACTAGTTTTGAGACCCAGTACTTC.